This passage covers 13 T cell receptor beta chains from one sample sequenced in a study of cytomegalovirus exposure and HLA in healthy donors. It was with 60 Vbeta and 13 Jbeta primers that the PCR ran. Clones were read by immunoSEQ multiplex PCR, and TCRdb kept only the in-frame ones, dropping some. The table shows some 110,000 clones, with 74% occurring only once. Sequencing used PBMCs. The receptors derive from a woman between 45 and 65 years old in good health and CMV-seropositive.

This sequence joins TRBV28 and TRBJ1-5, with D tentatively TRBD1 (6 bases). Germline V gives CDR1 MDHEN, CDR2 SYDVKM. V was clipped by 6 bases and J by 4 bases, with 10 bases between them. This CDR3 has 13 residues. This chain's CDR3 is CASSPRGNQPQHF. The CDR3 DNA is TGTGCCAGCAGCCCAAGGGGGAATCAGCCCCAGCATTTT.

The chain combines TRBV2 with TRBJ2-5; 7 bases agree with TRBD1. This CDR3 has 12 amino acids. Germline CDR1 reads SNHLY; CDR2 reads FYNNEI. V lost 6 bases and J lost 12; bases outside the gene matches: 10. The CDR3 DNA is TGTGCCAGCAGACCAGACAGGGAAATTAAGTACTTC. Translating it yields CASRPDREIKYF. Using reference TRBV2 and TRBJ2-5 for the parts outside the CDR3, the full variable domain is EPEVTQTPSHQVTQMGQEVILRCVPISNHLYFYWYRQILGQKVEFLVSFYNNEISEKSEIFDDQFSVERPDGSNFTLKIRSTKLEDSAMYFCASRPDREIKYFGPGTRLLVL.

This clone was detected a few times. Additional DNA sequences in this sample encode the identical CDR3. The chain joins TRBV2 to TRBJ1-1, with 7 positions matching TRBD1. The junction had 4 bases not matched to a gene; V was cut back by 6 bases and J by 0 bases. In germline, CDR1 is SNHLY, CDR2 FYNNEI. This CDR3 comprises 14 residues. CDR3 coding DNA: TGTGCCAGCAGGGGGGACAGCTTGAACACTGAAGCTTTCTTT. Protein: CASRGDSLNTEAFF.

The CDR3 DNA is TGTGCCAGTAGTCCACAACTCGGACTAGCGGGGAACAATGAGCAGTTCTTC. Translation: CASSPQLGLAGNNEQFF. The gene calls are TRBV19 and TRBJ2-1; 12 bases line up with TRBD2. V was clipped by 5 bases and J by 5 bases; unmatched bases: 10. Germline V gene lookup returns CDR1 LNHDA and CDR2 SQIVND (reference sequence). This CDR3 spans 17 amino acids.

V and J are TRBV7-6 and TRBJ2-7, with 7 positions matching TRBD1. V shed 6 bases, J shed 5 bases, and the junction held 7 bases outside the gene matches. This CDR3 is 13 amino acids long. CDR1 and CDR2 (germline): SGHVS, FNYEAQ. The CDR3: CASRPTGVDEQYF. In DNA, the CDR3 is TGTGCCAGCAGACCCACAGGGGTCGACGAGCAGTACTTC.

V gene TRBV7-8 combines with J gene TRBJ2-1, with 13 positions matching TRBD2. Trimming removed 5 bases from V and 4 bases from J; junction bases left unmatched: 8. This CDR3 has 17 residues. CDR1 and CDR2 from the germline V gene are SGHVS and FQNEAQ. CDR3 in amino acids: CASSPPGLAGSYNEQFF. The CDR3 nucleotides are TGTGCCAGCAGCCCCCCGGGACTAGCGGGGTCATACAATGAGCAGTTCTTC.

V gene TRBV10-1 combines with J gene TRBJ2-1; 8 nucleotides match TRBD1. The germline V gene has CDR1 WNHNN and CDR2 SYGVQD (reference sequence). This CDR3 comprises 16 residues. V lost 7 bases to trimming and J lost 5 bases; unmatched junction nucleotides: 13. The CDR3 loop reads CASNQGSGTGHNEQFF. In DNA, the CDR3 is TGCGCCAGCAATCAAGGATCCGGGACAGGACACAATGAGCAGTTCTTC.

This chain joins TRBV4-2 and TRBJ2-3; 8 nucleotides agree with TRBD2. Unmatched junction bases numbered 4, after V lost 0 bases and J lost 2 bases. There are 16 residues in the CDR3. From germline, CDR1 is LGHNA and CDR2 YNFKEQ. The CDR3 here is CASSQDERGNTDTQYF. The CDR3 nucleotides read TGTGCCAGCAGCCAAGATGAGCGGGGGAACACAGATACGCAGTATTTT.

This clone was picked up a small number of times. The chain has TRBV7-9 and TRBJ1-1, with D perhaps TRBD1 (6 bases). This CDR3 is 13 amino acids long. CDR1 and CDR2 (germline): SEHNR, FQNEAQ (reference sequence). V gave up 3 bases and J gave up 3 bases, with 8 bases separating them. CDR3 nucleotides: TGTGCCAGCAGCTTGGGGGGGCACACTGAAGCTTTCTTT. This translates into CASSLGGHTEAFF.

The CDR3 DNA reads TGTGCCAGCGGCGGGGGCTACCACGAGCAGTACTTC. Translating gives CASGGGYHEQYF. The chain uses TRBV18 and TRBJ2-7, with a weak D call TRBD2 (7 bases). Germline CDR1 KGHSH, CDR2 LQKENI. Deletions cut 8 bases from V and 5 bases from J, with 13 bases between. The length of the CDR3 is 12 residues.

The V and J genes are TRBV10-2 and TRBJ1-4; 7 positions match TRBD1. From germline, CDR1 is WSHSY and CDR2 SAAADI. V dropped 2 bases and J dropped 8; count of bases not matched to a gene: 11. The CDR3 runs to 16 residues. CDR3 bases: TGCGCCAGCAGTGAGCGGAAAGACAGGGACTCAGAAAAACTGTTTTTT. As protein: CASSERKDRDSEKLFF.

The chain couples TRBV5-1 to TRBJ2-2; D is possibly TRBD1 (6 bases). Germline V CDR1 and CDR2: SGHRS, YFSETQ. Trimming left V 2 bases short and J 7 bases short, with 12 bases between. CDR3 length equals 14 residues. The CDR3 reads CASSLQGRDGELFF. The CDR3 DNA reads as TGCGCCAGCAGCTTACAGGGTCGAGACGGGGAGCTGTTTTTT.

V usage is TRBV28 and J usage is TRBJ2-5; 8 bases are a match to TRBD1. Trimming took 1 base from V and 5 from J; bases not matched to a gene: 6. Germline V gene sequence: CDR1 MDHEN, CDR2 SYDVKM. CDR3 length: 15 residues. The CDR3 DNA is TGTGCCAGCAGTTTATCAGGACAGGGCGAGGAGACCCAGTACTTC. Translation gives CASSLSGQGEETQYF.